These 2 T cell receptor beta chains were sequenced from one sample in a study of OX40 agonist ivuxolimab in advanced cancers. Using immunoSEQ multiplex PCR, the repertoire was profiled, and TCRdb retains in-frame clones only, with some absent. The repertoire consists of 90,000 to 100,000 clones, with about 85% occurring once and the leading ten covering 0.82%. Sequenced here: CD4+ or CD8+ T cells sorted from blood, sampled in a trial of the OX40 agonist ivuxolimab. The receptors originated from an adult with an advanced solid tumor such as melanoma, head and neck, liver or kidney cancer.

The chain has TRBV2 and TRBJ1-1; no clear D gene. Trimming removed 1 base from V and 5 bases from J, with 8 bases in between. The germline V gene has CDR1 SNHLY and CDR2 FYNNEI. CDR3 length: 13 amino acids. CDR3 region: CASSEGLATEAFF. The CDR3 DNA sequence: TGTGCCAGCAGTGAAGGCTTGGCAACTGAAGCTTTCTTT.

The rearrangement uses TRBV7-2 and TRBJ2-7; TRBD2 matches at 8 bases. V dropped 1 base and J dropped 4; count of bases not matched to a gene: 6. The CDR3 length is 15 residues. Germline V CDR1 and CDR2: SGHTA, FQGNSA. In DNA form, the CDR3 reads TGTGCCAGCAGCTTAGTAGCGGGGTCAGGTTACGAGCAGTACTTC. It translates to CASSLVAGSGYEQYF.